Below, one TCR beta chain is given with its context. Vbeta (60) and Jbeta (13) primers were used in the PCR. The repertoire was sequenced with immunoSEQ multiplex PCR; TCRdb's copy has only in-frame clones and lacks some. The table includes approximately 130,000 clones, roughly 83% detected once. Healthy people donating bone marrow made up the donors. The data derive from a study of cytomegalovirus exposure and HLA in healthy donors. This sequence originates from a man aged 40-50 years in good health and CMV-seronegative. Sequenced: PBMCs.

The CDR3 DNA reads as TGCGCCAGCAGCTTGGCGGACAGGGGGGGCACAGATACGCAGTATTTT. Its translation: CASSLADRGGTDTQYF. J is TRBJ2-3 and V is TRBV5-1; 10 positions match TRBD1. The CDR3 length is 16 residues. V shed 0 bases and J 1 base; nucleotides not matched to a gene: 2. Germline V gene sequence: CDR1 SGHRS, CDR2 YFSETQ.